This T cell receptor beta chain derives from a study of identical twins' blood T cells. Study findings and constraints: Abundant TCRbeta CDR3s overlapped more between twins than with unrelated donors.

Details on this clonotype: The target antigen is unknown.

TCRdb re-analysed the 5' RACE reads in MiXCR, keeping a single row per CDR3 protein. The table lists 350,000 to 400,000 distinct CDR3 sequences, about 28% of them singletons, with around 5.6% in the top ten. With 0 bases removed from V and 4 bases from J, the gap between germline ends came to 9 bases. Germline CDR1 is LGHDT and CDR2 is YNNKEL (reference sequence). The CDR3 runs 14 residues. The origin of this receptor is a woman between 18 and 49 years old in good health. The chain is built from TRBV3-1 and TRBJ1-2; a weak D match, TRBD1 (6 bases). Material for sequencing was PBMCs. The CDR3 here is CASSQETGFYGYTF. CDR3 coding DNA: TGTGCCAGCAGCCAAGAGACAGGATTCTATGGCTACACCTTC.